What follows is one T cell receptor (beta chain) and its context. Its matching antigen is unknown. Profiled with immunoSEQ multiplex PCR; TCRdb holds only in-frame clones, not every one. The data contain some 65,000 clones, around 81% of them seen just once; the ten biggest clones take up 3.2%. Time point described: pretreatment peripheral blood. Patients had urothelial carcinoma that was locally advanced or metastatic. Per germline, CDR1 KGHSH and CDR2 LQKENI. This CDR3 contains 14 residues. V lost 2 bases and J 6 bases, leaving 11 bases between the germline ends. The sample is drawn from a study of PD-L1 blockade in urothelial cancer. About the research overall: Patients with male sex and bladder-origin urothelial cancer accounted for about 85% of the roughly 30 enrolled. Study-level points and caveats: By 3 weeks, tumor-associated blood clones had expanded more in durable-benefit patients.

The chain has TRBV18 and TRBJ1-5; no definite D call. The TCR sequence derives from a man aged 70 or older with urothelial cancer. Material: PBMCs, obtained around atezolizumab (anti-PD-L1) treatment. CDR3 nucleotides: TGTGCCAGCTCACCAGAGGTCGAGGTTCAGCCCCAGCATTTT. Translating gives CASSPEVEVQPQHF.